This T cell receptor (beta chain) was recorded in a study of cytomegalovirus exposure and HLA in healthy donors. About the study: The study's early data release held about 85 million unique TCRs from HLA-typed donors. Genotyping of under 500 donors showed that 80% to 85% belonged to the Caucasian-associated ancestry cluster.

Primers for the PCR totalled 60 Vbeta and 13 Jbeta. The table came from immunoSEQ multiplex PCR; TCRdb's copy has only in-frame clones and leaves some out. The data hold tens of thousands of clones, with around 66% observed a single time. In the case of this clone: Its antigen is currently unknown.

Regarding the study as a whole: CMV serostatus stood as the only immune exposure information on hand.

The J segment lost 0 bases and the V segment lost 7 bases, leaving 9 bases of the junction unmatched. The CDR3 length is 15 residues. The germline V gene encodes CDR1 SQVTM and CDR2 ANQGSEA. This sequence joins TRBV29-1 and TRBJ2-3; 8 bases map to TRBD2. The sequenced material came from PBMCs. The sequence was obtained from a male donor in good health and CMV-seropositive. CDR3: CSALGASGSTDTQYF. The CDR3 coding sequence is TGCAGCGCCCTAGGGGCTAGCGGGAGCACAGATACGCAGTATTTT.